One sample yielded the 22 T cell receptor beta chains listed below, sequenced in a study of preoperative IRX-2 immunotherapy in early breast cancer. Data came from immunoSEQ multiplex PCR; TCRdb stores just in-frame clones and leaves some out. Altogether around 5,600 clones are present, roughly 68% being singletons, with the ten largest covering more than 9.5%. Sample treatment: preoperative locoregional IRX-2 cytokine immunotherapy. Sequenced here: tumor tissue, sampled before IRX-2 immunotherapy. Receptor source: a human donor with breast cancer.

This clone turned up a few times. This rearrangement joins TRBV10-2 to TRBJ2-7, with a weak D call TRBD2 (6 bases). The germline gives CDR1 WSHSY, CDR2 SAAADI. The CDR3 is made up of 13 amino acids. Trimming removed 6 bases at V and 7 bases at J, with 16 bases between. This CDR3 reads CASSPGLAREQYF. The CDR3 coding sequence is TGCGCCAGCAGCCCGGGACTCGCTCGGGAGCAGTACTTC.

This chain uses TRBV10-2 with TRBJ1-1; TRBD1 matches 11 bases. The CDR3 is 15 amino acids. V shed 4 bases and J 10 bases; nucleotides not matched to a gene: 11. Germline V lookup: CDR1 WSHSY, CDR2 SAAADI. CDR3 nucleotides: TGCGCCAGCAGTGGGACAGGGGGCTACCCTAGGGGAGCTTTCTTT. As protein: CASSGTGGYPRGAFF.

CDR3 protein: CASSQGQTQYF. DNA of the CDR3: TGTGCCAGCAGCCAAGGGCAGACCCAGTACTTC. This chain links TRBV14 with TRBJ2-5; D gene ambiguous. Per the germline V gene, CDR1 is SGHDN and CDR2 is FVKESK. This CDR3 has 11 residues. V lost 1 base, J lost 6 bases, and 3 bases lay in between.

V usage is TRBV7-1 and J usage is TRBJ1-2; D is unresolved. TRBV7-1 is filed as an ORF, its function uncertain. The CDR3 has 15 amino acids. V lost 5 bases, J lost 5 bases, and 18 bases lay in between. CDR3 amino acids: CASSQAQASGYGYTF. The CDR3 DNA follows: TGTGCCAGCAGCCAGGCCCAAGCCTCTGGGTATGGCTACACCTTC.

To note about this clone: At one of its ends the junction is not consistent with the germline gene, which may arise from a read error. The J gene is TRBJ2-1, the V gene TRBV7-6, with D perhaps TRBD1 or TRBD2 (6 bases each). This CDR3 region has 17 residues. Looked up from germline, CDR1 is SGHVS and CDR2 is FNYEAQ. The CDR3 spells CASRGLWGPQGGNEQFF. Written as DNA, the CDR3 is TGTGCTAGCAGGGGATTATGGGGACCTCAGGGAGGCAATGAGCAGTTCTTC.

Within the sample, this clone is medium-sized. The rearrangement links TRBV12-5 to TRBJ1-1; D gene unclear. CDR3 length: 14 residues. The V gene lost 9 bases and the J gene lost 0 bases, with 14 bases spanning the gap. CDR1 LGHNT and CDR2 FRNRAP come from the germline V gene. This CDR3 is CASLLNTVNTEAFF. The DNA for the CDR3 is TGTGCTAGCCTCCTTAATACAGTGAACACTGAAGCTTTCTTT.

V gene TRBV7-7 combines with J gene TRBJ2-1; 11 nucleotides match TRBD2. The CDR3 contains 15 residues. CDR1 is SSHAT, CDR2 FNYEAQ, per germline (reference sequence). J gave up 3 bases and V 5 bases, and 3 bases lay outside the gene matches. The CDR3 is CASSRSGRGYNEQFF. CDR3 nucleotide sequence: TGTGCCAGCAGCCGTAGCGGGAGGGGCTACAATGAGCAGTTCTTC.

The chain combines TRBV18 with TRBJ2-5; tentatively, D is TRBD1 (5 bases). With 1 base removed from V and 2 bases from J, the gap between germline ends came to 11 bases. The CDR3 consists of 15 residues. The V gene's germline CDR1 is KGHSH and CDR2 LQKENI. The CDR3 reads CASSPHQGQQETQYF. DNA for the CDR3: TGTGCCAGCTCACCACACCAGGGCCAGCAAGAGACCCAGTACTTC.

This clone has only a few counts. The chain couples TRBV6-8 to TRBJ1-1; D ambiguous. Germline V gene data show CDR1 as MNHGY and CDR2 as SAAAGT. This CDR3 region has 14 residues. The V gene lost 7 bases and the J gene lost 3 bases, with 15 bases spanning the gap. As DNA, the CDR3 is TGTGCCAGCAATTGGGTACCCCGGGACACTGAAGCTTTCTTT. Translating gives CASNWVPRDTEAFF.

V usage is TRBV9 and J usage is TRBJ2-7, with unresolved D. This CDR3 spans 14 amino acids. The V end was cut by 0 bases, the J end by 1 base, with 8 bases between. Germline V lookup: CDR1 SGDLS, CDR2 YYNGEE. CDR3 DNA sequence: TGTGCCAGCAGCGTAGATGTCAATTCCTACGAGCAGTACTTC. Translating gives CASSVDVNSYEQYF.

This clone was detected only a few times. The V call is TRBV11-3, the J call TRBJ2-7; 14 bases match TRBD2. CDR3 length equals 14 residues. V shed 5 bases and J 6 bases; nucleotides not matched to a gene: 3. Germline lookup yields CDR1 SGHNT and CDR2 YENEEA. CDR3: CASSPGLAGAEQYF. The CDR3 bases are TGTGCCAGCAGCCCGGGACTAGCGGGAGCCGAGCAGTACTTC.

This clone was recorded once. This chain links TRBV12-5 with TRBJ2-3, with TRBD2 matching 11 bases. CDR3 size: 15 residues. Germline V gene data show CDR1 as LGHNT and CDR2 as FRNRAP. The CDR3 is CASRELAGVEDTQYF. CDR3 nucleotide sequence: TGTGCCAGTAGGGAACTAGCGGGAGTTGAAGATACGCAGTATTTT.

The chain employs TRBV7-4 and TRBJ2-1; D uncertain. The germline V and J ends were trimmed by 5 bases and 7 bases, with 18 bases remaining between them. CDR1 is SGHVT, CDR2 SQSDAQ, per germline. CDR3 length equals 15 residues. The CDR3 reads CASSQDLSRENEQFF. The CDR3 nucleotides are TGTGCCAGCAGCCAAGATCTTAGTAGAGAGAATGAGCAGTTCTTC.

This clone was observed a few times. The J gene is TRBJ1-5, the V gene TRBV6-8; D may be TRBD1 (6 bases). The germline V and J ends were trimmed by 5 bases and 0 bases, with 14 bases remaining between them. The length of the CDR3 is 16 residues. Germline assignment: CDR1 MNHGY and CDR2 SAAAGT. The CDR3 loop reads CASSNHRVNSNQPQHF. CDR3 bases: TGTGCCAGCAGTAACCACAGGGTCAATAGCAATCAGCCCCAGCATTTT.

This clone was observed a handful of times. The chain is built from TRBV9 and TRBJ2-4; perhaps TRBD2 as D (5 bases). V was pared by 0 bases and J by 5 bases, with 12 bases between. This CDR3 comprises 15 residues. Germline values: CDR1 SGDLS, CDR2 YYNGEE. The CDR3 loop is CASSVGPGSQNIQYF. CDR3 nucleotide sequence: TGTGCCAGCAGCGTAGGTCCGGGGTCCCAAAACATTCAGTACTTC.

V usage is TRBV6-8 and J usage is TRBJ2-4; no reliable D call. The length of the CDR3 is 16 residues. V lost 4 bases and J lost 6, with 19 bases in between. Germline V lookup: CDR1 MNHGY, CDR2 SAAAGT. The CDR3 is CASSLERRPSRNIQYF. CDR3 DNA sequence: TGTGCCAGCAGTTTAGAACGACGTCCTTCCAGAAACATTCAGTACTTC.

This clone was counted a single time. CDR3 residues: CASSLSGSYNEQFF. The CDR3, as DNA: TGTGCCAGCAGCCTTAGCGGGAGCTACAATGAGCAGTTCTTC. The chain joins TRBV28 to TRBJ2-1, with 9 bases matching TRBD2. The trim removed 6 bases at V and 3 bases at J, leaving 3 bases unmatched. The germline gives CDR1 MDHEN, CDR2 SYDVKM. The length of the CDR3 is 14 residues. Supplemented by reference TRBV28 and TRBJ2-1, the full variable domain reads DVKVTQSSRYLVKRTGEKVFLECVQDMDHENMFWYRQDPGLGLRLIYFSYDVKMKEKGDIPEGYSVSREKKERFSLILESASTNQTSMYLCASSLSGSYNEQFFGPGTRLTVL.

The V call is TRBV10-2, the J call TRBJ2-7, with D uncertain. The CDR3 extends over 15 amino acids. The V end lost 6 bases, the J end lost 0 bases, and 15 bases lay between the germline ends. CDR1 WSHSY and CDR2 SAAADI come from the germline V gene. CDR3 bases: TGCGCCAGCAGAGGAACTGGGATCAGCTCCTACGAGCAGTACTTC. Its translation is CASRGTGISSYEQYF.

This chain links TRBV6-8 with TRBJ2-7; tentative D call: TRBD2 (5 bases). Germline CDR1 is MNHGY and CDR2 is SAAAGT. With 0 bases removed from V and 1 base from J, the gap between germline ends came to 19 bases. This CDR3 is 18 amino acids long. The CDR3: CASSYSSPGSDGSYEQYF. The DNA for the CDR3 is TGTGCCAGCAGTTACTCGAGTCCGGGGTCAGATGGATCCTACGAGCAGTACTTC.

V is TRBV19 and J is TRBJ2-1; D is perhaps TRBD1 (6 bases). V was clipped by 3 bases and J by 4 bases, with 13 bases between them. Germline CDR1 and CDR2: LNHDA and SQIVND (reference sequence). This CDR3 comprises 15 residues. Here the CDR3 reads CASSMGAQPYNEQFF. CDR3 nucleotides: TGTGCCAGTAGTATGGGGGCCCAACCTTACAATGAGCAGTTCTTC.

V usage is TRBV7-2 and J usage is TRBJ1-2; D is possibly TRBD1 (5 bases). Trimming stripped 5 bases from V and 4 bases from J, with 11 bases between. Germline CDR1 SGHTA, CDR2 FQGNSA. The CDR3 sequence is 13 residues long. In DNA form, the CDR3 reads TGTGCCAGCAGCGGTCCCGGGACCTATGGCTACACCTTC. It is translated as CASSGPGTYGYTF.

The chain has TRBV5-1 and TRBJ2-2, with 9 bases aligning to TRBD1. V lost 3 bases, J lost 1 base, and 1 base stayed unmatched. This CDR3 region has 15 residues. Germline V gene lookup returns CDR1 SGHRS and CDR2 YFSETQ. The CDR3 loop is CASSWGQGNTGELFF. The CDR3 region has the DNA TGCGCCAGCAGCTGGGGACAGGGGAACACCGGGGAGCTGTTTTTT.